Below are 14 T cell receptor beta chains sequenced from a single sample in a study of blood T cell repertoires in COVID-19. The method was immunoSEQ multiplex PCR; TCRdb's version includes in-frame clones alone and lacks a portion of them. Among under 150,000 clones, roughly 90% were seen once, and the ten largest hold approximately 1.2%. Sequenced sample: PBMCs or T cells enriched from blood (not recorded which). The receptor set was obtained from a woman aged 25 to 39 with acute COVID-19.

The genes are TRBV29-1 and TRBJ2-7; possible D gene TRBD2, 6 bases. CDR3 length: 14 residues. V lost 4 bases and J 0 bases, leaving 13 bases between the germline ends. The germline gives CDR1 SQVTM, CDR2 ANQGSEA. CDR3 loop: CSVARGFSSYEQYF. CDR3 DNA sequence: TGCAGCGTTGCGCGGGGTTTTAGCTCCTACGAGCAGTACTTC.

The chain has TRBV3-1 (or the pseudogene TRBV3-2) and TRBJ2-7; a weak D match, TRBD1 (5 bases). The V end lost 4 bases, the J end lost 2 bases, and 12 bases lay between the germline ends. Germline-derived CDR1 and CDR2 are LGHDT and YNNKEL (reference sequence). The CDR3 covers 14 residues. In DNA, the CDR3 is TGTGCCAGCAGCCGACAGATTAAGACCTACGAGCAGTACTTC. Encoded protein: CASSRQIKTYEQYF.

The rearrangement joins TRBV13 to TRBJ2-3, with 8 positions matching TRBD1. Trimming cost V 1 base and J 0 bases; bases outside gene matches: 6. The CDR3 loop spans 17 amino acids. Germline lookup yields CDR1 PRHDT and CDR2 FYEKMQ (reference sequence). The CDR3 protein is CASSLAGRTGSTDTQYF. In DNA form, the CDR3 reads TGTGCCAGCAGCTTAGCCGGACGGACAGGGAGCACAGATACGCAGTATTTT.

The chain is built from TRBV19 and TRBJ2-4, with D possibly matching TRBD2 (6 bases). V dropped 0 bases and J dropped 1 base, with 22 bases sitting between them. The germline gives CDR1 LNHDA, CDR2 SQIVND (reference sequence). This CDR3 region has 20 residues. This CDR3 reads CASSIEGGWGGSGAKNIQYF. The CDR3 DNA sequence: TGTGCCAGTAGTATAGAGGGCGGATGGGGAGGATCAGGGGCCAAAAACATTCAGTACTTC.

The chain links TRBV4-3 to TRBJ1-3, with D perhaps TRBD1 (6 bases). Germline values: CDR1 LGHNA, CDR2 YSLEER. V was shortened by 1 base and J by 0 bases, with 10 bases between the two germline ends. This CDR3 has 16 amino acids. CDR3 DNA: TGCGCCAGCAGCCAAGGGGGGACAAACTCTGGAAACACCATATATTTT. This codes for CASSQGGTNSGNTIYF.

The chain joins TRBV28 to TRBJ1-2, with a possible D match to TRBD1 (6 bases). CDR3 length: 13 residues. V shed 6 bases and J shed 4 bases, with 12 bases lying between them. CDR1 and CDR2 from the germline V gene are MDHEN and SYDVKM. CDR3 sequence: CASRDSRLYGYTF. In DNA, the CDR3 is TGTGCCAGCAGGGACAGCCGTCTCTATGGCTACACCTTC.

The chain couples TRBV3-1 (or the pseudogene TRBV3-2) to TRBJ2-1, with 11 nucleotides matching TRBD2. There are 15 residues in the CDR3. Trimming cost V 4 bases and J 9 bases; bases outside gene matches: 8. The germline V gene encodes CDR1 LGHDT and CDR2 YNNKEL (reference sequence). The CDR3 region is CASSPLAGGLGEQFF. In DNA form, the CDR3 reads TGTGCCAGCAGCCCGCTAGCGGGAGGTTTGGGTGAGCAGTTCTTC.

The chain carries TRBV27 and TRBJ2-1, with 13 bases that match TRBD2. Germline V lookup: CDR1 MNHEY, CDR2 SMNVEV (reference sequence). The CDR3 runs to 17 residues. J lost 2 bases, V lost 4 bases, and 5 bases had no gene match. The CDR3 reads CASSSTLAGGPYNEQFF. The CDR3 DNA sequence: TGTGCCAGCAGTTCAACACTAGCGGGAGGGCCCTACAATGAGCAGTTCTTC.

The V gene is TRBV9, the J gene TRBJ1-2; 8 nucleotides match TRBD1. V trimming: 3 bases; J trimming: 4 bases; junction bases outside the gene matches: 5. CDR1 is SGDLS, CDR2 YYNGEE, per germline. The CDR3 spans 14 residues. CDR3 sequence: CASSAGDRSYGYTF. DNA for the CDR3: TGTGCCAGCAGCGCCGGGGACAGGAGCTATGGCTACACCTTC.

A remark on this clone: The same CDR3 also results from other DNA sequences found in this sample. J is TRBJ2-1 and V is TRBV19, with TRBD2 matching 7 bases. From germline, CDR1 is LNHDA and CDR2 SQIVND (reference sequence). This CDR3 has 16 amino acids. Trimming took 0 bases from V and 4 from J; bases not matched to a gene: 6. Written as DNA, the CDR3 is TGTGCCAGTAGTATAGATCTTGGCGGGAGTTACAATGAGCAGTTCTTC. This encodes CASSIDLGGSYNEQFF.

This rearrangement joins TRBV19 to TRBJ2-3; TRBD1 agrees at 9 bases. The CDR3 extends over 17 amino acids. Germline values: CDR1 LNHDA, CDR2 SQIVND (reference sequence). Trimming at V came to 6 bases and at J to 4 bases, leaving 14 bases not matched to a gene. The CDR3 nucleotides are TGTGCCAGTAGCCCCATACCGGGACAGGGTGGGTCAGATACGCAGTATTTT. It is translated as CASSPIPGQGGSDTQYF.

This chain uses TRBV6-5 with TRBJ1-1; tentative D call: TRBD1 (5 bases). V lost 7 bases and J lost 3, with 15 bases in between. CDR1 and CDR2 (germline): MNHEY, SVGAGI. The CDR3 is 14 residues long. This CDR3 reads CASIHGGSDTEAFF. DNA for the CDR3: TGTGCCAGCATTCACGGGGGGAGCGACACTGAAGCTTTCTTT.

The CDR3: CASSKPTGELFF. The CDR3 coding sequence is TGTGCCAGCAGTAAGCCCACCGGGGAGCTGTTTTTT. This chain links TRBV27 with TRBJ2-2; D unresolved. CDR3 length: 12 residues. Germline assignment: CDR1 MNHEY and CDR2 SMNVEV (reference sequence). V lost 5 bases, J lost 4 bases, and 5 bases lay in between.

This rearrangement joins TRBV5-1 to TRBJ2-3; D remains ambiguous. Trimming removed 4 bases at V and 6 bases at J, with 12 bases between. The CDR3 spans 13 residues. CDR1 and CDR2 from the germline V gene are SGHRS and YFSETQ. Here the CDR3 reads CASSRGPSDTQYF. CDR3 nucleotides: TGCGCCAGCAGCCGCGGCCCCAGCGATACGCAGTATTTT.